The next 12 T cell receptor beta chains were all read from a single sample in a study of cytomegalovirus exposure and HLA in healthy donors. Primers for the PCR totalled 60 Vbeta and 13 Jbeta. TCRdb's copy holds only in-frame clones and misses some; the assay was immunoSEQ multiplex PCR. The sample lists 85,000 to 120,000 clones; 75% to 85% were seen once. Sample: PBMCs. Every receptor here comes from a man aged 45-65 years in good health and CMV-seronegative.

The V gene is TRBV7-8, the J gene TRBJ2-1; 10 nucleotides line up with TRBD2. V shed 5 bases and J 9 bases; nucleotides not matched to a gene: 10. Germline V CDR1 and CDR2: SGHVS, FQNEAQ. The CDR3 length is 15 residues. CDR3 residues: CASSPVAGGRGEQFF. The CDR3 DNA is TGTGCCAGCAGCCCTGTAGCGGGGGGCCGGGGTGAGCAGTTCTTC.

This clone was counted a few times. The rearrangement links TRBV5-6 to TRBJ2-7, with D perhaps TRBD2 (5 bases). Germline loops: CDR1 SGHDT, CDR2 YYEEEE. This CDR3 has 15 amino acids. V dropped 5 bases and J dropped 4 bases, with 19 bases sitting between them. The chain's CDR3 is CASSPPGNLLYEQYV. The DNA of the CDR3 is TGTGCCAGCAGTCCCCCCGGGAACCTACTTTACGAGCAGTACGTC.

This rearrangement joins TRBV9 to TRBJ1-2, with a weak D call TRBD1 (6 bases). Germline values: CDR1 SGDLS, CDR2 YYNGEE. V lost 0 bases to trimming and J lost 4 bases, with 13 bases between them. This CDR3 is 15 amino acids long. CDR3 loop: CASSVAQTGSYGYTF. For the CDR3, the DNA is TGTGCCAGCAGCGTAGCTCAGACAGGAAGCTATGGCTACACCTTC.

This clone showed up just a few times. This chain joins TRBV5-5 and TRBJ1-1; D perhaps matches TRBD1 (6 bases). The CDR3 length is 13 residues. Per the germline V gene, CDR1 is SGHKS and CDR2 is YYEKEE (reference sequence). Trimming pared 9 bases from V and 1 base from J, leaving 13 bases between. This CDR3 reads CATRLGQNTEAFF. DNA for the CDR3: TGTGCCACCAGATTGGGACAGAACACTGAAGCTTTCTTT.

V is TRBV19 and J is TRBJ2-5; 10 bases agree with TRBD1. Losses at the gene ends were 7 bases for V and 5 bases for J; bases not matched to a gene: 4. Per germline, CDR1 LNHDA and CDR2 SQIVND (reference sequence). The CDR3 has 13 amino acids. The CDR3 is CASTDRGLETQYF. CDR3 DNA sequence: TGTGCCAGTACCGACAGGGGGCTCGAGACCCAGTACTTC.

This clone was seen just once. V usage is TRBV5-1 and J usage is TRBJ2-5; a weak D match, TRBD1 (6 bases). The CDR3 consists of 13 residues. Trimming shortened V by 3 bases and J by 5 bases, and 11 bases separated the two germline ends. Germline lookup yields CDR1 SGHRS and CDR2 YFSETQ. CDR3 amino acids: CASSWRTEETQYF. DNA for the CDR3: TGCGCCAGCAGCTGGCGGACAGAGGAGACCCAGTACTTC.

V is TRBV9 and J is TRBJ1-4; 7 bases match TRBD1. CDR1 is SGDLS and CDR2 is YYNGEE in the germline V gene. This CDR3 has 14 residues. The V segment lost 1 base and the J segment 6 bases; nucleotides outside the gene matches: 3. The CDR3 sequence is CASSVTGEDEKLFF. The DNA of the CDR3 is TGTGCCAGCAGCGTAACAGGGGAGGATGAAAAACTGTTTTTT.

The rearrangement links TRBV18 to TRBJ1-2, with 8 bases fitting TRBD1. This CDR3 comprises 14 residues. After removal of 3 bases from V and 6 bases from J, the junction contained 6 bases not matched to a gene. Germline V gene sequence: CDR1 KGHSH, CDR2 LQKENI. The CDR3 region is CASSPWTGPHGYTF. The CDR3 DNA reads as TGTGCCAGCTCACCTTGGACAGGGCCCCATGGCTACACCTTC.

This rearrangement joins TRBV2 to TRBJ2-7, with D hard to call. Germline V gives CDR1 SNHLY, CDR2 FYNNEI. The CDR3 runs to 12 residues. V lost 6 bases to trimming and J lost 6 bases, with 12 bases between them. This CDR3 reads CASRAEVREQYV. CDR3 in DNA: TGTGCCAGCAGAGCTGAGGTGCGCGAGCAGTACGTC.

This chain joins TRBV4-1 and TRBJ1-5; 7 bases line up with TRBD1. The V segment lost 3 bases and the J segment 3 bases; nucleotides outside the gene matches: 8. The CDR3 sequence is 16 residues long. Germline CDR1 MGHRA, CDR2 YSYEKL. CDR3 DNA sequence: TGCGCCAGCAGCCAGAGATCCGGGACAGACAATCAGCCCCAGCATTTT. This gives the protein CASSQRSGTDNQPQHF.

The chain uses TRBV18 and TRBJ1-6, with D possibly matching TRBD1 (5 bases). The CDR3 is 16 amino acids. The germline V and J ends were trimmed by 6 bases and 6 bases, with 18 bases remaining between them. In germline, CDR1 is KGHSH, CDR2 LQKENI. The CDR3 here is CASSREGSSSNSPLHF. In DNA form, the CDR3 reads TGTGCCAGCTCCCGGGAGGGGAGTAGCAGTAATTCACCCCTCCACTTT.

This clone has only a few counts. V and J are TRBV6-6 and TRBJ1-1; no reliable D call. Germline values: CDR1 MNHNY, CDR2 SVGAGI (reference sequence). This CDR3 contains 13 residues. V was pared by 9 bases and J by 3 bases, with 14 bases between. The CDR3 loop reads CASRNNLYTEAFF. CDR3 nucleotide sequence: TGTGCCAGTAGAAATAACTTGTACACTGAAGCTTTCTTT.